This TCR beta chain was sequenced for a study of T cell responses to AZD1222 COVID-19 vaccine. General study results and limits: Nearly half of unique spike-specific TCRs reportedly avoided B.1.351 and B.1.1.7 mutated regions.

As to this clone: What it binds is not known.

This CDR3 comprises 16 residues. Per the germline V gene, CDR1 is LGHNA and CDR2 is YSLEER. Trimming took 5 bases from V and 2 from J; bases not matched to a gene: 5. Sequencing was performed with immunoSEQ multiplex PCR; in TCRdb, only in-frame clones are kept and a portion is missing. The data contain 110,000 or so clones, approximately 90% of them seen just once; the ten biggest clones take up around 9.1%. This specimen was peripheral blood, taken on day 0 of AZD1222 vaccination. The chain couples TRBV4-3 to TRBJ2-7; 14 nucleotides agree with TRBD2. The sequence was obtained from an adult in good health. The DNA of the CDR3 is TGCGCCAGCAGCTCACGGACTAGCGGGGGGCCCTACGAGCAGTACTTC. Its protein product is CASSSRTSGGPYEQYF.